Below, 2 T cell receptor beta chains from the same sample are listed, as sequenced in a study of blood T cell repertoires in COVID-19. The method was immunoSEQ multiplex PCR; TCRdb's version includes in-frame clones alone and lacks a portion of them. The table includes 310,000 or so clones, roughly nine tenths detected once. Sequenced input: peripheral blood. These receptors came from a woman aged 25-40 years with COVID-19, enrolled during active disease.

J is TRBJ2-6 and V is TRBV6-4; no clear D gene. Germline V lookup: CDR1 MRHNA, CDR2 SNTAGT. V lost 6 bases, J lost 0 bases, and 9 bases lay in between. The CDR3 totals 15 residues. In DNA, the CDR3 is TGTGCCAGCAGCGCCGAGGACTCTGGGGCCAACGTCCTGACTTTC. It encodes CASSAEDSGANVLTF.

The chain is built from TRBV6-5 and TRBJ1-1, with 8 bases fitting TRBD1. J lost 3 bases, V lost 2 bases, and 5 bases had no gene match. Germline V gene sequence: CDR1 MNHEY, CDR2 SVGAGI. This CDR3 contains 15 residues. The DNA for the CDR3 is TGTGCCAGCAGTTACACGGACAGGGTTGACACTGAAGCTTTCTTT. Translating it yields CASSYTDRVDTEAFF.